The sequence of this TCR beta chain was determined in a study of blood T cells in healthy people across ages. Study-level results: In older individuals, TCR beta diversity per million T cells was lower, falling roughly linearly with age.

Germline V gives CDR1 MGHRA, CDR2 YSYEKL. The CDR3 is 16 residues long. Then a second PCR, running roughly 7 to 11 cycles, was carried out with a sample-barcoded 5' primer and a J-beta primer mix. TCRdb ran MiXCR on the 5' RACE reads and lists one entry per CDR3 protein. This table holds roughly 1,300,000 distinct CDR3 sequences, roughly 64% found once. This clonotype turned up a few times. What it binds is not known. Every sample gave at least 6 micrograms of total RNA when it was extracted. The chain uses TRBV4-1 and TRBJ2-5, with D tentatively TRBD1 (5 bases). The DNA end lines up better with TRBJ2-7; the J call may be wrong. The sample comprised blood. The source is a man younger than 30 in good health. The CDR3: CASSRGTGQSLSEQYF. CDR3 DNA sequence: TGCGCCAGCAGCCGCGGAACTGGACAATCTCTCTCCGAGCAGTACTTC.